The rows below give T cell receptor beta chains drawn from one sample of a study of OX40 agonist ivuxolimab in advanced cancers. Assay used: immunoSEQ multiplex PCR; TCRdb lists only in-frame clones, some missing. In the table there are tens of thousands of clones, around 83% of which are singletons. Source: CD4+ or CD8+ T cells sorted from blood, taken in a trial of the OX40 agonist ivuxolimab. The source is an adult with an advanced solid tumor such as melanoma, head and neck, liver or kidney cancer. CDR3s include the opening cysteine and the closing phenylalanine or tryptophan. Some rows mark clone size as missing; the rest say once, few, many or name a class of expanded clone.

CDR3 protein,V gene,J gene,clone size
CASSSGQENYGYTF,TRBV5-4,TRBJ1-2,.
CASTSGTVNTEAFF,TRBV19,TRBJ1-1,.
CASSMGREHTQYF,TRBV6-5,TRBJ2-3,.
CATSRDPQTEAFF,TRBV15,TRBJ1-1,.
CASRSGTPIQGGTQYF,TRBV5-5,TRBJ2-5,.
CASSTSGTLGYTF,TRBV5-1,TRBJ1-2,many
CASSPTGTYFSGANVLTF,TRBV7-3,TRBJ2-6,.
CASTTSVADQPQHF,TRBV19,TRBJ1-5,.
CASSPSTGWTNTEAFF,TRBV9,TRBJ1-1,few
CASSSTGVGTGELFF,TRBV7-9,TRBJ2-2,.
CASSLEDRGYGETQYF,TRBV11-1,TRBJ2-5,.
CASSFFDGGETQYF,TRBV5-1,TRBJ2-5,.
CASSHKRGQVTYEQYF,TRBV5-4,TRBJ2-7,.
CASTLQGAYNEQFF,TRBV5-4,TRBJ2-1,.
CASSVNRGGTEAFF,TRBV2,TRBJ1-1,few
CASSGVQGDGNTIYF,TRBV6-6,TRBJ1-3,.
CASSEGHGYGYTF,TRBV6-1,TRBJ1-2,.
CASSETGRGKRANVLTF,TRBV5-4,TRBJ2-6,.
CASNPASGANVLTF,TRBV11-2,TRBJ2-6,.
CASSLWDLNEKLFF,TRBV7-9,TRBJ1-4,.
CASSFVTRGDEQFF,TRBV7-2,TRBJ2-1,.
CASSSGTGNTEAFF,TRBV2,TRBJ1-1,.
CASSSILSGGNEQFF,TRBV28,TRBJ2-1,.
CATRQGTTGELFF,TRBV6-5,TRBJ2-2,once
CASSPTEGPYYEQYF,TRBV28,TRBJ2-7,.
CASSLYTGSYNEQFF,TRBV28,TRBJ2-1,.
CASSSFKGYQETQYF,TRBV5-4,TRBJ2-5,.
CASRIDRGNTGELFF,TRBV6-6,TRBJ2-2,once
CASSPGQFQETQYF,TRBV7-9,TRBJ2-5,.
CAISPGQGAGEQYF,TRBV10-3,TRBJ2-7,.
CASSRGRGETQYF,TRBV7-8,TRBJ2-5,.